The entry that follows covers one T cell receptor (beta chain) sequence. PCR was performed using 60 Vbeta and 13 Jbeta primers. Method: immunoSEQ multiplex PCR; TCRdb's copy keeps in-frame clones and lacks some. Seen here are over 130,000 clones, more than 70% observed once, and the top ten hold around 2.5%. The entry originates in a study of cytomegalovirus exposure and HLA in healthy donors. V shed 2 bases and J 3 bases; nucleotides not matched to a gene: 1. CDR1 SGHNT and CDR2 YYREEE come from the germline V gene (reference sequence). The CDR3 runs to 13 residues. This clonotype originated in a man in his fifties or sixties in good health and CMV-seronegative. The genes are TRBV5-4 and TRBJ2-5; 7 nucleotides align to TRBD2. The sample taken for sequencing was PBMCs. The CDR3 region has the DNA TGTGCCAGCAGCTTCGGACTAGAAGAGACCCAGTACTTC. This translates into CASSFGLEETQYF.